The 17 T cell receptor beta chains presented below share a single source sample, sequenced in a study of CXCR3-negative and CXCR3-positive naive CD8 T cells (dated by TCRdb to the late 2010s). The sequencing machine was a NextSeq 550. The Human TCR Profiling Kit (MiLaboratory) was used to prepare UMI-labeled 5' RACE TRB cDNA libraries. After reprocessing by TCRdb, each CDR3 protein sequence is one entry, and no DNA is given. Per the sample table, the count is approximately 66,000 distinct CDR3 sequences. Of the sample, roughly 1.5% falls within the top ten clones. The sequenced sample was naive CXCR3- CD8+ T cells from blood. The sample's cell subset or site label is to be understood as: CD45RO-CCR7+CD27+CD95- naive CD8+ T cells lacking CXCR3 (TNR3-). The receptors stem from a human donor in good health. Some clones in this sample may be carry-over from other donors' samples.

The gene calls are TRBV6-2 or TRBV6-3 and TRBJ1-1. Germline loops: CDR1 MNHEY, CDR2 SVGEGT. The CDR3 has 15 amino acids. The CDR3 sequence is CASSYSDSPRTEAFF.

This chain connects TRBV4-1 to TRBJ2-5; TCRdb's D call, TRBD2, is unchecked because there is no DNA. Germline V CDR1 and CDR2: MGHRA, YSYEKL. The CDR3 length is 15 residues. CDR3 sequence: CASSQVTSFSETQYF.

CDR3 sequence reads: CASNLEGPPYEQYF. J is TRBJ2-7 and V is TRBV6-2 or TRBV6-3; TCRdb lists TRBD2, though no DNA is available to test this call. The CDR3 runs 14 residues. Germline V gives CDR1 MNHEY, CDR2 SVGEGT.

The CDR3 loop reads CASSPSGTGDNEQFF. The V gene is TRBV7-2, the J gene TRBJ2-1; the D call from TCRdb, TRBD1, cannot be confirmed without DNA. Germline V lookup: CDR1 SGHTA, CDR2 FQGNSA. The CDR3 is 15 amino acids.

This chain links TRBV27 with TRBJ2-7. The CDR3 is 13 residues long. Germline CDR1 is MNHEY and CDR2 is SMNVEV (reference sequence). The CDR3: CASSLGSYYEQYF.

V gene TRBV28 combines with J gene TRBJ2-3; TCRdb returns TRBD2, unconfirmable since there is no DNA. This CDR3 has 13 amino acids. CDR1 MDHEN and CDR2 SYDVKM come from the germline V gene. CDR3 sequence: CASSTALADTQYF.

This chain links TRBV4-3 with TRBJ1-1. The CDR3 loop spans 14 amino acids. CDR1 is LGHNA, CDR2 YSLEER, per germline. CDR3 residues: CASSQDLRNTEAFF.

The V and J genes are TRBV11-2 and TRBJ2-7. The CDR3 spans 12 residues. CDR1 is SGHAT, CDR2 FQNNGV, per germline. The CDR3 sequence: CASSFVAVEQYF.

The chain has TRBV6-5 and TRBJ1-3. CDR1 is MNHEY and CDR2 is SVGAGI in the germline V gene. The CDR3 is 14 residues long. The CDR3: CASKLRLVGNTIYF.

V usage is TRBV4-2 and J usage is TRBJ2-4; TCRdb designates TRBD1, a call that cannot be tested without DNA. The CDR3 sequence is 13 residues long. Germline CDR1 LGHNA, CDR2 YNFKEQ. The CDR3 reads CASAPGSKNIQYF.

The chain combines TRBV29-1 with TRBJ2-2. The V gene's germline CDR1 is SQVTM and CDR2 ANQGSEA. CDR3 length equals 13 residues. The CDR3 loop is CSVDQPNTGELFF.

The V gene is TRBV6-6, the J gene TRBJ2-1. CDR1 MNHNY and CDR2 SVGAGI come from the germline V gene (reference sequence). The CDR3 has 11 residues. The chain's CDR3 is CASSHSDEQFF.

The CDR3 spells CASSLVGRGLNTEAFF. The chain carries TRBV28 and TRBJ1-1; TCRdb proposes TRBD1, but this gene call is untestable without DNA. Per the germline V gene, CDR1 is MDHEN and CDR2 is SYDVKM. The CDR3 loop spans 16 amino acids.

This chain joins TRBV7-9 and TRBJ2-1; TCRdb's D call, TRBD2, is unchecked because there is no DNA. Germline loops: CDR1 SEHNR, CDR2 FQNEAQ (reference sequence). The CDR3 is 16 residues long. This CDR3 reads CASSPGGSTIYNEQFF.

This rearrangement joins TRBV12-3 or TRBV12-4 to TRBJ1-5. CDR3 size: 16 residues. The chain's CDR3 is CASMEETAASNQPQHF.

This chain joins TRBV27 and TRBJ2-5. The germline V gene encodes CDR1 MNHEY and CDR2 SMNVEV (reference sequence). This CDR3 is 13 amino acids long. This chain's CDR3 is CASSLGQAETQYF.

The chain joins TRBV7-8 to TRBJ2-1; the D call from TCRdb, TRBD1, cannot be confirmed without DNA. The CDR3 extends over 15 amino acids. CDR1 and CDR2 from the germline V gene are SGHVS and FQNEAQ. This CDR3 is CASSTFGPGGYEQFF.